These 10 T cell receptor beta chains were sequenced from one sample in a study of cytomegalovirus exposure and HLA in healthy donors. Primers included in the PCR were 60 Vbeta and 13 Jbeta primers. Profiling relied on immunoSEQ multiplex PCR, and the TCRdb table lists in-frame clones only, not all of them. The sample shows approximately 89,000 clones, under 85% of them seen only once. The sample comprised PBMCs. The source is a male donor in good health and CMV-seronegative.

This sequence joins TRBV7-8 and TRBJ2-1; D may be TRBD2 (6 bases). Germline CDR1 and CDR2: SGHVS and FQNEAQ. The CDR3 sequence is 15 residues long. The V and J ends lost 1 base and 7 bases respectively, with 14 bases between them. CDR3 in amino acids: CASSLVRGRGNEQFF. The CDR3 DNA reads TGTGCCAGCAGCTTAGTGCGGGGACGCGGGAATGAGCAGTTCTTC. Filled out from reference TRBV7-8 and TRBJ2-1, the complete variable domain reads GAGVSQSPRYKVAKRGQDVALRCDPISGHVSLFWYQQALGQGPEFLTYFQNEAQLDKSGLPSDRFFAERPEGSVSTLKIQRTQQEDSAVYLCASSLVRGRGNEQFFGPGTRLTVL.

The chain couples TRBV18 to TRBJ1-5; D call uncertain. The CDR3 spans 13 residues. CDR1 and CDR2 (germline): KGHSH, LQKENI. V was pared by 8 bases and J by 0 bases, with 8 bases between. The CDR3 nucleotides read TGTGCCAGCGCGGGGTATAGCAATCAGCCCCAGCATTTT. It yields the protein CASAGYSNQPQHF.

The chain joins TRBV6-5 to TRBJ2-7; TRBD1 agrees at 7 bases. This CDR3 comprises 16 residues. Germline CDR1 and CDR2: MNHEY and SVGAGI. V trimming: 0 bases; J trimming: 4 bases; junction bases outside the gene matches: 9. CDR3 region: CASSYSMGQNFYEQYF. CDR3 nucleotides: TGTGCCAGCAGTTACTCGATGGGACAGAACTTTTACGAGCAGTACTTC.

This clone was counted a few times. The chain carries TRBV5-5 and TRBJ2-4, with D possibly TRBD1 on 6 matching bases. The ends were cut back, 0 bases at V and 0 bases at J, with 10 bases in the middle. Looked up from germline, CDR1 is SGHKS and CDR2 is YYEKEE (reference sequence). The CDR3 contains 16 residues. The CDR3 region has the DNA TGTGCCAGCAGCTTGGGACAGGCTCTAGCCAAAAACATTCAGTACTTC. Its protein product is CASSLGQALAKNIQYF.

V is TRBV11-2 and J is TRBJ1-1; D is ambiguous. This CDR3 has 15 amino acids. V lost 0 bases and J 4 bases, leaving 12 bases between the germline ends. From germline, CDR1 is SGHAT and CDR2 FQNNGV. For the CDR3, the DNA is TGTGCCAGCAGCTTAGATCTAAGAACGGGCACTGAAGCTTTCTTT. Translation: CASSLDLRTGTEAFF.

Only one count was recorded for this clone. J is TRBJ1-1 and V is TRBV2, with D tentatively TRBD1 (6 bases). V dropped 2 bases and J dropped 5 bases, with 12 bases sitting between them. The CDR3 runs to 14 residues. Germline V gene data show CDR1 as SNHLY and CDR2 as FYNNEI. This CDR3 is CASSENRVRTEAFF. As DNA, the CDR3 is TGTGCCAGCAGTGAAAACAGGGTGAGGACTGAAGCTTTCTTT. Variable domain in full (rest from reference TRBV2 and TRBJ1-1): EPEVTQTPSHQVTQMGQEVILRCVPISNHLYFYWYRQILGQKVEFLVSFYNNEISEKSEIFDDQFSVERPDGSNFTLKIRSTKLEDSAMYFCASSENRVRTEAFFGQGTRLTVV.

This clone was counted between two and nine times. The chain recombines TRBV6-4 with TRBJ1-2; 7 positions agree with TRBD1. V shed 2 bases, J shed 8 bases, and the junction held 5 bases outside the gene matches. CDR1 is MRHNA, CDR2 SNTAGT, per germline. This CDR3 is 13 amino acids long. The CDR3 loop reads CASSDTHRGGYTF. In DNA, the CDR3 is TGTGCCAGCAGTGACACGCACAGGGGCGGCTACACCTTC.

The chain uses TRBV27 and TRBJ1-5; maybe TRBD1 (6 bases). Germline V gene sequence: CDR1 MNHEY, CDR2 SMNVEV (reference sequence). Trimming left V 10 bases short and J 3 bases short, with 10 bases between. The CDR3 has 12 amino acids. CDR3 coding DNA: TGTGCCACTTCGGGACACAATCAGCCCCAGCATTTT. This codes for CATSGHNQPQHF.

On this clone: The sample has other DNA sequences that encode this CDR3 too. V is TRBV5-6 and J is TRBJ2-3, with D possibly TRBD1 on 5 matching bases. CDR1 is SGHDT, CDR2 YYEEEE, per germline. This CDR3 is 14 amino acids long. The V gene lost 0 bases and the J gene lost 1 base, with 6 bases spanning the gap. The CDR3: CASSLGGGTDTQYF. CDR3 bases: TGTGCCAGCAGCTTGGGGGGCGGCACAGATACGCAGTATTTT. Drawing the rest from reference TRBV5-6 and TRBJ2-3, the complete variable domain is DAGVTQSPTHLIKTRGQQVTLRCSPKSGHDTVSWYQQALGQGPQFIFQYYEEEERQRGNFPDRFSGHQFPNYSSELNVNALLLGDSALYLCASSLGGGTDTQYFGPGTRLTVL.

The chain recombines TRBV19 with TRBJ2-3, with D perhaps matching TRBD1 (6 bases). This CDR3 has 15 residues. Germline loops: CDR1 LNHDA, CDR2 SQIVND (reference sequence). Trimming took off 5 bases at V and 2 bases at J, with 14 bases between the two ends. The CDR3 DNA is TGTGCCAGTAGTCCAGGGGACGAGATCACAGATACGCAGTATTTT. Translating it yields CASSPGDEITDTQYF.